This T cell receptor (beta chain) appears in the sequencing data of a study of type 1 regulatory T cells. Whole-study context: An in vitro protocol generated T-allo10, a Tr1-enriched, alloantigen-specific CD4 T cell product.

The V end lost 6 bases, the J end lost 6 bases, and 18 bases lay between the germline ends. The CDR3 length is 15 residues. Germline V CDR1 and CDR2: SGHTA, FQGNSA. MiXCR was run by TCRdb on the reads, yielding one entry per CDR3 protein. The sample has 75,000 to 100,000 distinct CDR3 sequences, roughly 31% seen once. This clonotype was sampled from a human donor in good health. The sequencing input was CD4+ T cells, either the whole sample or a sorted fraction (not recorded which). The genes are TRBV7-2 and TRBJ2-1; D may correspond to TRBD1 or TRBD2 (5 bases each). The CDR3 DNA sequence: TGTGCCAGCAGTATTCGGGGCTTTGGGAGCAATGAGCAGTTCTTC. This encodes CASSIRGFGSNEQFF.